The source of this T cell receptor (beta chain) is a study of blood T cell repertoires in COVID-19. Study context: Material from acute and convalescent COVID-19 was sourced from the United States, Italy and Spain. T cells, B-cell-depleted T cells, or PBMCs supplied cDNA or gDNA.

In the authors' workflow: Amplification of reference gene primers was used by the study to estimate nucleated cell counts. The repertoire was sequenced with immunoSEQ multiplex PCR; TCRdb's copy has only in-frame clones and lacks some. V and J calls and clone size are given by that table; D and trimming were obtained from the DNA. The sample consists of fewer than 250,000 clones, approximately 83% of them appearing once. This CDR3 has 18 residues. V gave up 5 bases and J gave up 8 bases; unmatched junction bases: 14. The germline V gene encodes CDR1 LGHNT and CDR2 FRNRAP. This receptor was taken from a woman in her 40s with active or convalescent COVID-19. The chain links TRBV12-5 to TRBJ2-4; 14 positions match TRBD2. The specimen sequenced was peripheral blood. This chain's CDR3 is CASGPSYGLAGGGDIQYF. The CDR3 nucleotides read TGTGCTAGTGGTCCTTCTTATGGACTAGCGGGAGGAGGGGACATTCAGTACTTC.